This T cell receptor (beta chain) was sequenced during a study of blood T cell repertoires in COVID-19 (dated by TCRdb to 2020 to 2021). Regarding the research as a whole: Samples covering the acute and convalescent phases of COVID-19 were provided by collaborators in the United States, Italy and Spain. The samples were drawn from two sources: the first 160 participants of the ongoing ImmuneRACE study, and fewer than 1,500 subjects contributed by 6 global collaborators. A freely available public database, intended as a resource for researchers studying the immune response to SARS-CoV-2, is where the repertoires were released. The prospective study material was composed of cDNA or gDNA derived from T cells, B-cell-depleted T cells, or PBMCs. The sample metadata nearly always contained a de-identified subject ID, COVID-19 status, age in years and sex. Where available, HLA class I and class II types were taken from metadata supplied by the sample provider and were not determined by assay-based typing. The dataset comprised deeply sampled blood TCRbeta repertoires from subjects exposed to, actively infected with, or recovered from COVID-19. Findings and caveats that apply to the study as a whole: Clinical and demographic metadata were provided uncurated, with the amount varying by source and participant.

Collaborating institutions collected whole blood in K2EDTA tubes following their own protocols. For TCRbeta analysis, collaborator samples were shipped as frozen whole blood, as isolated PBMCs, or as DNA extracted from either sample type. With regard to this clone: What this receptor recognizes is not known. Per-base quality was not reported, and no clone a single base away is much larger than it.

For CDR1 and CDR2, the germline V gene (reference sequence) lists LNHDA and SQIVND. Spanning cysteine to phenylalanine, the CDR3 consists of 15 amino acids. Only CDR3 DNA remains: 45 bases, in frame from the first base. V and J are truncated by 4 bases and 1 base respectively, leaving an intervening sequence of 12 bases. The immunoSEQ Assay, a bias-controlled multiplex PCR, was used to amplify TCRbeta CDR3 regions from genomic DNA. The paper's processing steps were these. The number of nucleated cells in each sample was estimated by amplification of reference gene primers within the assay. To quantify the absolute abundance of each unique TCRbeta CDR3 rearrangement, sequence reads were collapsed and filtered. Productive Simpson clonality was computed per sample as the square root of Simpson's diversity index over productive rearrangements. TCRdb re-hosts the immuneACCESS table, in-frame sequences only. Its copies lack some clones; in the studies checked, an unresolved V gene accounts for under half of them, and the cause for the rest is not known. V and J calls and clone size are those listed in that table; D and trimming were worked out from the DNA. This sample has 90,000 to 110,000 clones in its table, and 65% to 80% of those were observed once. The biggest ten clones account for just under 20% of the sample.

The clonotype comes from a woman in her seventies with acute or convalescent COVID-19. The V and J genes are TRBV19 and TRBJ2-3; TRBD1 is a possible D gene, resting on 6 matching bases. The sample consisted of peripheral blood. At the DNA level, the sequence is TGTGCCAGTAGTAATCCAGGGGAACGCACAGATACGCAGTATTTT. It codes for CASSNPGERTDTQYF.